Listed below are T cell receptor beta chains from one sample, sequenced in a study of identical twins. Via MiXCR, TCRdb re-called the 5' RACE reads, giving one row per CDR3 protein. The profile shows fewer than 250,000 distinct CDR3 sequences, 6% to 8.5% of them singletons. The same specimen was also included in a second study, on yellow fever vaccine responses in identical twins.

Sequencing input: CD8+ T cells sorted from blood. The receptors here all came from a woman between 18 and 29 years old in good health. CDR3s include the opening cysteine and the closing phenylalanine or tryptophan. The D gene is left open where the match is weak. The size of a clone is reported for some rows only, either as once, few or many, or as a class for expanded clones.

NA,NA,TRBV15,TRBJ2-7,TGTGCCACCAGCCCTATTTTTGCGAGAGACGCCTACGAGCAGTACTTC,CATSPIFARDAYEQYF
many,NA,TRBV27,TRBJ2-3,TGTGCCAGCAGTCAAACTTTCGCGACTAGCACAGATACGCAGTATTTT,CASSQTFATSTDTQYF
few,NA,TRBV7-9,TRBJ1-1,TGTGCCAGCAGCTTAAAAGGGCTCAGGGCCGAAGCTTTCTTT,CASSLKGLRAEAFF
many,NA,TRBV5-1,TRBJ2-3,TGCGCCAGCAGCTCTCTCATAAGCACAGATACGCAGTATTTT,CASSSLISTDTQYF
many,TRBD2,TRBV12-3/TRBV12-4,TRBJ2-7,TGTGCCAGCAGTCCCTCGGGGGGTCCAGACTACGAGCAGTACTTC,CASSPSGGPDYEQYF
NA,NA,TRBV7-8,TRBJ2-1,TGTGCCAGCAGCTTAGAAGTGGGGTACAATGAGCAGTTCTTC,CASSLEVGYNEQFF
many,TRBD2,TRBV29-1,TRBJ2-7,TGCAGCGTTGACGGCGGGAGCTCCTACGAGCAGTACTTC,CSVDGGSSYEQYF
few,TRBD2,TRBV20-1,TRBJ2-1,TGCAGTGCTAGAGACGGCGGGGGGGCTTCCTACAATGAGCAGTTCTTC,CSARDGGGASYNEQFF
NA,TRBD2,TRBV5-1,TRBJ2-7,TGCGCCAGCAGCTTGACTAGCGGGGACGCGGGGCAGTACTTC,CASSLTSGDAGQYF
many,TRBD2,TRBV7-8,TRBJ2-7,TGTGCCAGCAGCCCAAGCCCCACTAGCGGGGTTTCCTACGAGCAGTACTTC,CASSPSPTSGVSYEQYF